The T cell receptor (beta chain) under discussion was sequenced for a study of Ad26.COV2.S vaccination and SARS-CoV-2 variants (dated by TCRdb to about 2021). Context from the whole study: Vaccine-arm donors were drawn from COV1001, a multicentre, randomized, double-blind, placebo-controlled phase I-IIa trial of Ad26.COV2.S in healthy adults. Dosing of Ad26.COV2.S was intramuscular, at either 5x10^10 or 1x10^11 viral particles, delivered as one shot or as two shots spaced 56 days apart. The specificity and breadth of SARS-CoV-2-reactive T cell receptors after Ad26.COV2.S vaccination were assessed by TCRbeta repertoire sequencing. A total of around 32 samples were included in the TCR-sequenced set, comprising around 19 Ad26.COV2.S vaccine recipients, 5 placebo recipients and 8 SARS-CoV-2 convalescent individuals. Participants in the trial were split at random into five groups of five each, receiving low-dose or high-dose Ad26.COV2.S once or twice, or else placebo on both occasions. Investigators remained blinded to trial group allocation during experiments and outcome assessment.

This specimen's treatment or condition label, interpreted: 15 to 20 received Ad26.COV2.S at low or high dose, single or two shots; 5 received placebo; per-sample allocation not given. Repertoires of vaccine and placebo recipients were sequenced from samples collected on day 63 after the first injection. In Cohort 1b, around 23 adults aged 18-55 years were enrolled at a single site in Boston, USA, between 29 July and 7 August 2020. Ad26.COV2.S was a replication-incompetent adenovirus type 26 vector that expressed a prefusion-stabilized SARS-CoV-2 spike protein derived from the original Wuhan strain. Comments on this clone: Its antigen target is currently unknown. Nothing much larger sits one base from this clone, and base qualities are not available.

The study at large found these results: The study was not powered for comparison of responses between vaccine doses or regimens. Vaccine and placebo recipients had similar non-spike TCR breadth, a finding consistent with the vaccine containing only spike. The authors noted that the TCR breadth and depth analyses may have underestimated total T cell responses. Spike-specific TCR breadth was higher in Ad26.COV2.S recipients than in placebo recipients (P = 0.0014). After vaccination, spike-specific CD8+ and CD4+ T cell responses were reported to show substantial breadth.

The immunoSEQ Assay was used to sequence TCRbeta CDR3 regions. After extraction, genomic DNA underwent amplification by bias-controlled multiplex PCR, followed by high-throughput sequencing. In the original analysis: To quantify the absolute abundance of every unique TCRbeta CDR3 region, sequences were collapsed and filtered. T cell fraction was estimated by normalizing TCRbeta template counts to usable DNA, which was measured by amplifying reference genes present in all nucleated cells. Repertoire TCRs were annotated as SARS-CoV-2-specific when V gene, CDR3 amino acid sequence and J gene were exactly matched to a known reactive TCR set. The reference SARS-CoV-2 TCR set was derived from MIRA and filtered for enrichment in COVID-19-positive ImmuneCODE repertoires, a step that removed public or cross-reactive TCRs. Based on the MIRA antigens, annotated TCRs were further analysed at the level of specific ORF or position within ORF. Breadth was defined as annotated unique rearrangements over total unique productive rearrangements; depth was the summed frequency of those rearrangements. Group comparisons of TCR breadth used two-sided Wilcoxon rank-sum tests. What TCRdb holds here is the immuneACCESS table cut down to in-frame rearrangements. Part of the clones is not present; checked against another copy, under half of the missing clones reflect an unresolved V gene, and the others are unexplained. That table supplies the V and J calls and clone size; D and trimming were determined from the DNA. Recorded for this sample are hundreds of thousands of clones; roughly 84% of them occurred a single time. 3.4% of the sample is held by the ten biggest clonotypes.

CDR1 and CDR2, looked up from the germline V gene, are SGDLS and YYNGEE. At the junction V is shortened by 2 bases and J by 6 bases; bases outside the gene matches: 3. The CDR3 numbers 14 residues from cysteine through phenylalanine. Only the CDR3 DNA is retained, 42 bases long and in frame from the first base. This receptor was obtained from a person between 18 and 60 years old who received the Ad26.COV2.S COVID-19 vaccine or a placebo. The input for sequencing was peripheral blood, taken in a trial of Ad26.COV2.S vaccine versus placebo. The chain was built from TRBV9 and TRBJ2-1, and 9 junctional nucleotides match TRBD1. The nucleotide sequence reads TGTGCCAGCAGCGTCAGACAGGGGGGCAATGAGCAGTTCTTC. It translates as CASSVRQGGNEQFF.